This is a list of T cell receptor beta chains from one sample in a study of blood T cell repertoires in COVID-19. The protocol was immunoSEQ multiplex PCR, while the TCRdb copy is restricted to in-frame clones and leaves out a portion. The sample carries about 480,000 clones, roughly 90% recorded once. The sequencing sample was made of PBMCs or T cells enriched from blood (not recorded which). Source of these receptors: a woman aged 40 to 55 who had recovered from COVID-19. CDR3s include the opening cysteine and the closing phenylalanine or tryptophan. The order of the fields is J gene, clone size, V gene, D gene, CDR3 DNA, CDR3 protein. A D gene is named only where the DNA matches it firmly. Clone size is shown for a subset of rows, as once, few, many or a class of expanded clone.

>TRBJ2-7|.|TRBV28|.
TGTGCCAGCAGAAGTAGCTCCTACGAGCAGTACTTC
CASRSSSYEQYF
>TRBJ2-7|.|TRBV9|TRBD2
TGTGCCAGCAGCGTAGGAGGGACGGGAGGTTTCGGGCAGTACTTC
CASSVGGTGGFGQYF
>TRBJ1-1|.|TRBV21-1|.
TGTGCCAGCAGCAAGCCGGACAGGGATGGCACTGAAGCTTTCTTT
CASSKPDRDGTEAFF
>TRBJ2-7|.|TRBV5-6|TRBD1
TGTGCCAGCAGCTCCGACAGGGCCCACGAGCAGTACTTC
CASSSDRAHEQYF
>TRBJ2-1|.|TRBV4-3|TRBD2
TGCGCCAGCAGCCAAGTAGGGACTAGCGGACGCTCCTACAATGAGCAGTTCTTC
CASSQVGTSGRSYNEQFF
>TRBJ2-5|.|TRBV4-3|.
TGCGCCAGCAGCCGGATAAGGGGGGGCGGCCAAGAGACCCAGTACTTC
CASSRIRGGGQETQYF
>TRBJ2-7|few|TRBV5-4|TRBD1
TGTGCCAGCAGCCGTCAGGGGGCATCCTACGAGCAGTACTTC
CASSRQGASYEQYF
>TRBJ2-7|few|TRBV9|.
TGTGCCAGCAGCGTAGCCCTGTCCGGGTCCGAGCAGTACTTC
CASSVALSGSEQYF
>TRBJ1-5|.|TRBV4-3|.
TGCGCCAGCAGCCAGGATTTTAGACAGGGCAATCAGCCCCAGCATTTT
CASSQDFRQGNQPQHF
>TRBJ1-5|once|TRBV27|TRBD1
TGTGCCAGCAGTTTTAGGCCAGGGGGTAACAATCAGCCCCAGCATTTT
CASSFRPGGNNQPQHF
>TRBJ1-2|.|TRBV7-2|.
TGTGCCAGCACCCTAGTTTCCCAGGGGAGGGAGGGCTACACCTTC
CASTLVSQGREGYTF
>TRBJ2-5|.|TRBV11-2|TRBD2
TGTGCCAGCAGCTTAGGTAGACTAGCGGGAGTCCTCAAAGAGACCCAGTACTTC
CASSLGRLAGVLKETQYF